This T cell receptor (beta chain) was retrieved from a study of graft-versus-host responses after intestinal transplantation. Study summary: Anti-thymocyte globulin induction was given to all recipients, followed by tacrolimus and steroids for roughly 3 years. Study-wide points: Early HvG declines after transplant were associated with peak circulating GvH clone levels. Marrow from the recipient contained GvH clones, some of which had appeared first in ileum or blood.

Profiling relied on immunoSEQ multiplex PCR, and the TCRdb table lists in-frame clones only, not all of them. The table includes around 5,400 clones, about three quarters detected once. V was trimmed by 1 base and J by 8 bases, leaving 10 bases between them. This CDR3 contains 12 residues. Germline CDR1 GTSNPN, CDR2 SVGIG (reference sequence). As regards this clone: Its specificity is not known.

This specimen was PBMCs, taken roughly 320 days after intestinal transplant. This clonotype was sampled from a human patient who received an intestinal transplant, so some T cells may come from the graft donor. V usage is TRBV30 and J usage is TRBJ2-3; no firm D call. The CDR3 loop reads CAWSEGSPTQYF. DNA for the CDR3: TGTGCCTGGAGTGAGGGCAGCCCTACGCAGTATTTT.